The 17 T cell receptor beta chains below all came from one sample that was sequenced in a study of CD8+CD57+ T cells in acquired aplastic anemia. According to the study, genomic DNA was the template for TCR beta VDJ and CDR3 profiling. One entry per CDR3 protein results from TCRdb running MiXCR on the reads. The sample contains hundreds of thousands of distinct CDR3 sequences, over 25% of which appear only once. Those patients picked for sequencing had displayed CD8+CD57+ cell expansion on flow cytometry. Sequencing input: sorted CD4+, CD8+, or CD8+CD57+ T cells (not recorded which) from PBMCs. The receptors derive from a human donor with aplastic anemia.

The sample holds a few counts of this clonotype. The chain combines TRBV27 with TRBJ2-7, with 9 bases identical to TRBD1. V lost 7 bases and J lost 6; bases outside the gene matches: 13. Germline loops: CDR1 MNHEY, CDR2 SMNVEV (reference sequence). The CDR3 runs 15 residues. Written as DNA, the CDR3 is TGTGCCAGCACCCCCCCCGGGACAGGGAAACGCGAGCAGTACTTC. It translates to CASTPPGTGKREQYF.

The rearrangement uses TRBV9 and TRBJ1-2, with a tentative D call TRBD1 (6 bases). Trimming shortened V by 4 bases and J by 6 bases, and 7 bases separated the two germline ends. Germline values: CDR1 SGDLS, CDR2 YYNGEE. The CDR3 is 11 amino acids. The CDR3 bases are TGTGCCAGCAGCTCAGGGGATGGCTACACCTTC. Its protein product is CASSSGDGYTF.

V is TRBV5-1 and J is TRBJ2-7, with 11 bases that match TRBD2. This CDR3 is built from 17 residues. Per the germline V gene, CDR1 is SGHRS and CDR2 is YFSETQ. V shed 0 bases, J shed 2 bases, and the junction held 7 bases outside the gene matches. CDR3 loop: CASSLGGTSGSPYEQYF. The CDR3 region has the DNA TGCGCCAGCAGCTTGGGGGGTACTAGCGGGAGTCCCTACGAGCAGTACTTC.

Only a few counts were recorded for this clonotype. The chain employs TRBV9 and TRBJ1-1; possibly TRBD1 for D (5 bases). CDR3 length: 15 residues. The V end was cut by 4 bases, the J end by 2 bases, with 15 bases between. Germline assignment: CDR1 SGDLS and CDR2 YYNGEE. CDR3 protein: CASSPLRGTNTEAFF. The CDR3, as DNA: TGTGCCAGCAGCCCATTAAGAGGGACCAACACTGAAGCTTTCTTT.

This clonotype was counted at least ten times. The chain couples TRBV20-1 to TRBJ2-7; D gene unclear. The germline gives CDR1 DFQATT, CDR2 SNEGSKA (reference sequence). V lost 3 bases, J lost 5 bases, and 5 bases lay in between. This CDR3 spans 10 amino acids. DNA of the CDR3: TGCAGTGCTAGTTCCAACGAGCAGTACTTC. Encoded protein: CSASSNEQYF.

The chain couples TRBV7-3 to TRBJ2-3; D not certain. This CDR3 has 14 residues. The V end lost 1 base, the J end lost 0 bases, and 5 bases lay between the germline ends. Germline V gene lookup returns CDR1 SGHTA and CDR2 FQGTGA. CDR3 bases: TGTGCCAGCAGCTTAAGAGGAAGCACAGATACGCAGTATTTT. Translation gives CASSLRGSTDTQYF.

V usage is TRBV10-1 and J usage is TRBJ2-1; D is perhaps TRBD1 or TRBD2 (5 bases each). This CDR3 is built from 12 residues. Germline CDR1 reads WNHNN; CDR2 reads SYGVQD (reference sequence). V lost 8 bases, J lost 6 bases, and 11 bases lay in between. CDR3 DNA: TGCGCCAGCGGAAGGGACGTCAATGAGCAGTTCTTC. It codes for CASGRDVNEQFF.

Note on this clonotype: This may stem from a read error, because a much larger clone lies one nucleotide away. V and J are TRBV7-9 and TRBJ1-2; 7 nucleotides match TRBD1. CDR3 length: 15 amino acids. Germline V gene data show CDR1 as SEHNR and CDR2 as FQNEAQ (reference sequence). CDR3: CTSSPTTGMVHGYTF. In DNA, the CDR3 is TGTACCAGCAGCCCAACGACAGGGATGGTACATGGCTACACCTTC.

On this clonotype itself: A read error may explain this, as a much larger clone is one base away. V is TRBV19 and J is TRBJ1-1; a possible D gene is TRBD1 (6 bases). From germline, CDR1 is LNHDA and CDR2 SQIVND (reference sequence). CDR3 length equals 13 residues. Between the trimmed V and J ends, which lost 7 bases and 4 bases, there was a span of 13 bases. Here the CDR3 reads CASNDRTSTEAFF. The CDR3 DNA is TGTGCCAGTAATGACAGGACGAGCACTGAAGCTTTCTTT.

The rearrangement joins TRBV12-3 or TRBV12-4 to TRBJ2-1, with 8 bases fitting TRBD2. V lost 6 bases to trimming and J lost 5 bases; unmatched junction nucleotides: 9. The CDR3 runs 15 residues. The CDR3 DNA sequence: TGTGCCAGCAGCGAAGGGACTAGTTGGAACAATGAGCAGTTCTTC. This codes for CASSEGTSWNNEQFF.

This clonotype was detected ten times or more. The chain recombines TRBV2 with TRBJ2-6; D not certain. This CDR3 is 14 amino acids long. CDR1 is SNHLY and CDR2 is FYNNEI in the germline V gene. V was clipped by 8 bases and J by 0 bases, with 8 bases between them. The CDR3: CASDGPSGANVLTF. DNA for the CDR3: TGTGCCAGCGACGGTCCCTCTGGGGCCAACGTCCTGACTTTC.

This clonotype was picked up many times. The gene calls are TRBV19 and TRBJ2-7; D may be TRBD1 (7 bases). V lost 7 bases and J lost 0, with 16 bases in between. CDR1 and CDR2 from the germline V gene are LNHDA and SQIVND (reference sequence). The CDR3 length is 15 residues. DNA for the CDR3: TGTGCCAGTACCCGTAGGGGGGACAGCTCCTACGAGCAGTACTTC. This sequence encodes CASTRRGDSSYEQYF.

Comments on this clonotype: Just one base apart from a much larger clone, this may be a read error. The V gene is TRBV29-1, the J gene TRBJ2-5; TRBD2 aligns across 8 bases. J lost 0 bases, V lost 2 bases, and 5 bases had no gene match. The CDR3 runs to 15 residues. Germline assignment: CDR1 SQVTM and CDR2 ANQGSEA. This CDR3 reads CSVEILAEHQETQYF. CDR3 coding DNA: TGCAGCGTTGAAATACTAGCGGAGCACCAAGAGACCCAGTACTTC.

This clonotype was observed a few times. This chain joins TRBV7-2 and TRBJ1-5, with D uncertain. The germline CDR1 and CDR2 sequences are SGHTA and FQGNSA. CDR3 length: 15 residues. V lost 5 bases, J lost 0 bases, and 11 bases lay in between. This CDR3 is CASSPTGDSNQPQHF. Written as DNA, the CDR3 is TGTGCCAGCAGCCCAACCGGGGATAGCAATCAGCCCCAGCATTTT.

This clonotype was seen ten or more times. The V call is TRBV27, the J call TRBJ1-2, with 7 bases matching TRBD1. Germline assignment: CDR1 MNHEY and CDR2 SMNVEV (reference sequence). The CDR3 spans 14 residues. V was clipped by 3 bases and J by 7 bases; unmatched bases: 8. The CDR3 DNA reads TGTGCCAGCAGTTTCCAGGGGGGGCTGGGTGGCTACACCTTC. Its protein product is CASSFQGGLGGYTF.

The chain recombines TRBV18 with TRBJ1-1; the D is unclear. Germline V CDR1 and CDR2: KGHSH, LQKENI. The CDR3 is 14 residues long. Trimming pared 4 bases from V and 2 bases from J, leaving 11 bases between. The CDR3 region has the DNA TGTGCCAGCTCACAGGATGCTCAAAACACTGAAGCTTTCTTT. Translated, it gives CASSQDAQNTEAFF.

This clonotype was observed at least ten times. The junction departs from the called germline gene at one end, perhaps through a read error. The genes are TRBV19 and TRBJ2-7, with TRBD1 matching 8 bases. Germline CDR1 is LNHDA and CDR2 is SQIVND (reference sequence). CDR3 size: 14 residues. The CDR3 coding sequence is TGTGCCAGTAGTTTAGACAGGGGCGGTGGTGAGCAGTACTTC. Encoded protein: CASSLDRGGGEQYF. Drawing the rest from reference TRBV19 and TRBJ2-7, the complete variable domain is DGGITQSPKYLFRKEGQNVTLSCEQNLNHDAMYWYRQDPGQGLRLIYYSQIVNDFQKGDIAEGYSVSREKKESFPLTVTSAQKNPTAFYLCASSLDRGGGEQYFGPGTRLTVT.